These 27 T cell receptor beta chains originate from one sample sequenced in a study of preoperative IRX-2 immunotherapy in early breast cancer. Treatment in this sample: preoperative locoregional IRX-2 cytokine immunotherapy. TCRdb's table, derived via immunoSEQ multiplex PCR, lists solely in-frame clones and lacks some. The top ten hold under 2.5% of the sample, which has about 98,000 clones, around 86% seen once. The specimen was tumor tissue, collected after IRX-2 immunotherapy. The source is a human donor with breast cancer.

The chain is built from TRBV6-8 and TRBJ1-2; the match to TRBD1 covers 8 bases. The CDR3 totals 17 residues. Germline loops: CDR1 MNHGY, CDR2 SAAAGT. J gave up 10 bases and V 10 bases, and 26 bases lay outside the gene matches. The CDR3 reads CATQTGTGRLIGIFYTF. The CDR3 nucleotides are TGTGCCACCCAAACCGGGACAGGTCGTCTAATCGGCATCTTCTACACCTTC.

In nucleotides, the CDR3 is TGTGCCTGGAGTGTGTGGCAGAGGGGGAGAGGCTACACCTTC. It codes for CAWSVWQRGRGYTF. This chain connects TRBV30 to TRBJ1-2; maybe TRBD1 (6 bases). The V gene lost 0 bases and the J gene lost 8 bases, with 16 bases spanning the gap. Germline loops: CDR1 GTSNPN, CDR2 SVGIG (reference sequence). CDR3 length: 14 residues.

The gene calls are TRBV7-4 and TRBJ1-4; no firm D call. The V end lost 0 bases, the J end lost 7 bases, and 6 bases lay between the germline ends. Germline-derived CDR1 and CDR2 are SGHVT and SQSDAQ. This CDR3 contains 13 residues. CDR3 nucleotides: TGTGCCAGCAGCTTAGCGTGGGCTGAAAAACTGTTTTTT. This codes for CASSLAWAEKLFF.

This clone was recorded only once. The CDR3 is CATSRAGTLNTGELFF. As DNA, the CDR3 is TGTGCCACCAGCAGAGCTGGGACATTGAACACCGGGGAGCTGTTTTTT. This rearrangement joins TRBV15 to TRBJ2-2; D may be TRBD1 (6 bases). Germline CDR1 reads LNHNV; CDR2 reads YYDKDF (reference sequence). CDR3 length: 16 amino acids. V gave up 1 base and J gave up 1 base, with 10 bases separating them.

Only a few counts were recorded for this clone. The CDR3 loop reads CASSPLDRLNTEAFF. CDR3 nucleotides: TGTGCCAGCAGCCCCCTAGACAGACTGAACACTGAAGCTTTCTTT. The genes are TRBV7-1 and TRBJ1-1; a weak D match, TRBD1 (5 bases). TRBV7-1 is an ORF, with its function uncertain. With 5 bases removed from V and 0 bases from J, the gap between germline ends came to 13 bases. The CDR3 extends over 15 amino acids.

This chain links TRBV15 with TRBJ2-1; D may be TRBD2 (5 bases). The CDR3 is made up of 14 amino acids. Germline CDR1 LNHNV, CDR2 YYDKDF (reference sequence). V lost 3 bases, J lost 0 bases, and 6 bases lay in between. The CDR3 sequence is CATSRRDSYNEQFF. Here the CDR3 DNA reads TGTGCCACCAGCAGGAGGGACTCCTACAATGAGCAGTTCTTC.

V usage is TRBV6-8 and J usage is TRBJ1-6; a weak D match, TRBD1 (5 bases). This CDR3 comprises 15 residues. Germline V gene lookup returns CDR1 MNHGY and CDR2 SAAAGT. The V end lost 7 bases, the J end lost 5 bases, and 15 bases lay between the germline ends. The CDR3 DNA is TGTGCCAGCACTGGCGGGACGGCGAATAATTCACCCCTCCACTTT. Translated: CASTGGTANNSPLHF.

V usage is TRBV10-2 and J usage is TRBJ2-3; D is perhaps TRBD1 (6 bases). The germline V and J ends were trimmed by 3 bases and 1 base, with 11 bases remaining between them. The CDR3 contains 15 residues. The germline gives CDR1 WSHSY, CDR2 SAAADI. CDR3 in amino acids: CASSDRGFGTDTQYF. The CDR3 DNA reads TGCGCCAGCAGTGACAGGGGATTCGGCACAGATACGCAGTATTTT.

The chain joins TRBV4-1 to TRBJ2-4; 8 nucleotides agree with TRBD2. Germline V gene sequence: CDR1 MGHRA, CDR2 YSYEKL. The CDR3 has 16 amino acids. The V gene end was trimmed by 2 bases and the J gene end by 1 base; junction bases not matched to a gene: 4. In nucleotides, the CDR3 is TGCGCCAGCAGCCAACCGACTAGCGACGCCAAAAACATTCAGTACTTC. Its protein is CASSQPTSDAKNIQYF.

This clone was observed once. The chain uses TRBV11-3 and TRBJ1-2; no firm D call. The germline V gene encodes CDR1 SGHNT and CDR2 YENEEA. This CDR3 spans 14 amino acids. The V end was cut by 5 bases, the J end by 5 bases, with 15 bases between. CDR3 DNA sequence: TGTGCCAGCAGCGGCTCCCTAGGGCAATATGGCTACACCTTC. This encodes CASSGSLGQYGYTF.

The rearrangement joins TRBV18 to TRBJ1-4, with TRBD1 identical over 7 bases. Germline CDR1 reads KGHSH; CDR2 reads LQKENI. The J segment lost 0 bases and the V segment lost 2 bases, leaving 3 bases of the junction unmatched. The CDR3 totals 16 residues. CDR3 DNA: TGTGCCAGCTCACCAAGGGACAGCACAACTAATGAAAAACTGTTTTTT. Its translation: CASSPRDSTTNEKLFF.

The V call is TRBV5-1, the J call TRBJ2-7; the D is unclear. The CDR3 extends over 15 amino acids. Trimming stripped 0 bases from V and 2 bases from J, with 12 bases between. Germline V gives CDR1 SGHRS, CDR2 YFSETQ. In DNA form, the CDR3 reads TGCGCCAGCAGCTTGGGTCCCCAAGTAGCCTACGAGCAGTACTTC. Its translation is CASSLGPQVAYEQYF. The full variable domain, its missing parts supplied by reference TRBV5-1 and TRBJ2-7, is KAGVTQTPRYLIKTRGQQVTLSCSPISGHRSVSWYQQTPGQGLQFLFEYFSETQRNKGNFPGRFSGRQFSNSRSEMNVSTLELGDSALYLCASSLGPQVAYEQYFGPGTRLTVT.

This clone has just one count. J is TRBJ1-2 and V is TRBV18, with a weak D call TRBD1 (5 bases). This CDR3 contains 14 residues. V dropped 6 bases and J dropped 7 bases, with 18 bases sitting between them. Per the germline V gene, CDR1 is KGHSH and CDR2 is LQKENI. CDR3 coding DNA: TGTGCCAGCTCGACCAGGGAAGGCGCCGGTGGCTACACCTTC. Amino acids: CASSTREGAGGYTF.

The chain couples TRBV14 to TRBJ1-6, with D tentatively TRBD1 (5 bases). The length of the CDR3 is 13 residues. Germline V gene sequence: CDR1 SGHDN, CDR2 FVKESK. The germline V and J ends were trimmed by 4 bases and 8 bases, with 9 bases remaining between them. CDR3: CASSPAGYSPLHF. The DNA for the CDR3 is TGTGCCAGCAGCCCAGCAGGGTATTCACCCCTCCACTTT.

The J gene is TRBJ1-1, the V gene TRBV1. TRBV1 corresponds to a pseudogene. This CDR3 has 16 residues. DNA of the CDR3: TGCGCCAGCAGCCAAGATCATAAGGGGGGGAACACTGAAGCTTTCTTT. The encoded protein is CASSQDHKGGNTEAFF.

The chain has TRBV30 and TRBJ2-7; TRBD2 matches 9 bases. The CDR3 has 15 amino acids. V lost 0 bases, J lost 3 bases, and 6 bases stayed unmatched. The germline V gene encodes CDR1 GTSNPN and CDR2 SVGIG (reference sequence). CDR3 amino acids: CAWSVGTSGFYEQYF. The CDR3 DNA reads TGTGCCTGGAGTGTTGGCACTAGCGGGTTCTACGAGCAGTACTTC. The whole variable domain, remainder taken from reference TRBV30 and TRBJ2-7, is SQTIHQWPATLVQPVGSPLSLECTVEGTSNPNLYWYRQAAGRGLQLLFYSVGIGQISSEVPQNLSASRPQDRQFILSSKKLLLSDSGFYLCAWSVGTSGFYEQYFGPGTRLTVT.

This chain joins TRBV10-2 and TRBJ1-5; D call uncertain. The V end lost 2 bases, the J end lost 0 bases, and 5 bases lay between the germline ends. CDR3 length: 14 residues. Germline lookup yields CDR1 WSHSY and CDR2 SAAADI. The CDR3 region has the DNA TGCGCCAGCAGTGAGGGGGATAGCAATCAGCCCCAGCATTTT. Its protein product is CASSEGDSNQPQHF.

The V call is TRBV25-1, the J call TRBJ1-6, with a tentative D call TRBD1 (5 bases). CDR1 is MGHDK and CDR2 is SYGVNS in the germline V gene. The CDR3 has 14 residues. Trimming left V 3 bases short and J 10 bases short, with 13 bases between. The CDR3 loop reads CASSDRGLGSPLHF. For the CDR3, the DNA is TGTGCCAGCAGTGACCGGGGACTGGGATCACCCCTCCACTTT.

V is TRBV14 and J is TRBJ1-1; perhaps TRBD1 as D (5 bases). Germline V lookup: CDR1 SGHDN, CDR2 FVKESK. The V gene lost 1 base and the J gene lost 6 bases, with 15 bases spanning the gap. CDR3 length equals 15 residues. CDR3 loop: CASSQGPGRGPEAFF. The CDR3 DNA sequence: TGTGCCAGCAGCCAAGGCCCGGGTCGGGGCCCTGAAGCTTTCTTT.

The chain employs TRBV19 and TRBJ2-1; 7 bases agree with TRBD1. This CDR3 is built from 18 residues. CDR1 LNHDA and CDR2 SQIVND come from the germline V gene (reference sequence). The V segment lost 1 base and the J segment 0 bases; nucleotides outside the gene matches: 9. The CDR3 region is CASSIGQGVWGSYNEQFF. The CDR3 coding sequence is TGTGCCAGTAGTATAGGTCAGGGGGTTTGGGGCTCCTACAATGAGCAGTTCTTC.

The chain joins TRBV5-1 to TRBJ2-3; 7 positions agree with TRBD2. Per germline, CDR1 SGHRS and CDR2 YFSETQ. V shed 7 bases and J 2 bases; nucleotides not matched to a gene: 10. The CDR3 spans 15 residues. The CDR3 sequence is CASGPTGGPTDTQYF. Written as DNA, the CDR3 is TGCGCCAGCGGGCCGACGGGAGGACCCACAGATACGCAGTATTTT. The full variable domain, rest sourced from reference TRBV5-1 and TRBJ2-3, is KAGVTQTPRYLIKTRGQQVTLSCSPISGHRSVSWYQQTPGQGLQFLFEYFSETQRNKGNFPGRFSGRQFSNSRSEMNVSTLELGDSALYLCASGPTGGPTDTQYFGPGTRLTVL.

The rearrangement joins TRBV6-8 to TRBJ1-5; the D gene is possibly TRBD1 (6 bases). With 5 bases removed from V and 7 bases from J, the gap between germline ends came to 12 bases. In germline, CDR1 is MNHGY, CDR2 SAAAGT. This CDR3 is built from 13 residues. The chain's CDR3 is CASSNREMQPQHF. The DNA for the CDR3 is TGTGCCAGCAGTAACAGGGAAATGCAGCCCCAGCATTTT.

This clone came up once. The rearrangement links TRBV22-1 to TRBJ2-7; TRBD1, as called in the table, went unchecked against the DNA. TRBV22-1 is a pseudogene segment. The length of the CDR3 is 15 residues. Here the CDR3 DNA reads TGTGCCAGCAGCCGGACCGGGACAGGGGCCTACGAGCAGTACTTC. The encoded protein is CASSRTGTGAYEQYF.

V gene TRBV28 combines with J gene TRBJ1-4; 8 bases map to TRBD1. V was pared by 5 bases and J by 3 bases, with 5 bases of the junction left unmatched. The germline V gene has CDR1 MDHEN and CDR2 SYDVKM. This CDR3 contains 15 residues. CDR3 in amino acids: CASSPPGQANEKLFF. CDR3 nucleotides: TGTGCCAGCAGTCCACCGGGACAGGCTAATGAAAAACTGTTTTTT.

This clone was seen a few times. The gene calls are TRBV5-1 and TRBJ2-5; no clear D gene. The V end lost 5 bases, the J end lost 5 bases, and 16 bases lay between the germline ends. This CDR3 has 14 amino acids. Per the germline V gene, CDR1 is SGHRS and CDR2 is YFSETQ. This chain's CDR3 is CASSPLADRETQYF. For the CDR3, the DNA is TGCGCCAGCAGTCCCCTCGCCGATCGGGAGACCCAGTACTTC.

This chain joins TRBV14 and TRBJ2-4; no reliable D call. CDR1 SGHDN and CDR2 FVKESK come from the germline V gene. The V end was cut by 1 base, the J end by 0 bases, with 4 bases between. This CDR3 contains 14 residues. CDR3 sequence reads: CASSQGIAKNIQYF. The CDR3 bases are TGTGCCAGCAGCCAAGGGATAGCCAAAAACATTCAGTACTTC.

The V call is TRBV6-8, the J call TRBJ1-5; D ambiguous. This CDR3 region has 13 residues. V lost 0 bases to trimming and J lost 9 bases, with 9 bases between them. CDR1 and CDR2 from the germline V gene are MNHGY and SAAAGT. The CDR3 loop reads CASSYSPAAPQHF. DNA of the CDR3: TGTGCCAGCAGTTACTCGCCAGCAGCGCCCCAGCATTTT.